The clone carrying this T cell receptor (beta chain) has just a few counts. With a J-beta primer mix and a sample-barcoded 5' primer, a second PCR ran roughly 6 to 12 cycles. TCRdb reprocessed the 5' RACE reads with MiXCR, giving one entry per CDR3 protein. The sample shows about a million distinct CDR3 sequences, around 46% of them seen only once. The entry originates in a study of blood T cells in healthy people across ages. The sample was blood. The TCR originated in a man aged 25-40 years in good health.

CDR3: CASSKQGNYGYTF. The CDR3 region has the DNA TGTGCCAGCAGTAAACAGGGTAACTATGGCTACACCTTC. The rearrangement links TRBV12-3 or TRBV12-4 to TRBJ1-2; tentatively, D is TRBD1 (6 bases). Trimming shortened V by 5 bases and J by 1 base, and 8 bases separated the two germline ends. This CDR3 has 13 amino acids.